Listed here are 20 T cell receptor beta chains from one sample, sequenced in a study of cytomegalovirus exposure and HLA in healthy donors. The PCR had 60 Vbeta and 13 Jbeta primers. Clones were sequenced by immunoSEQ multiplex PCR, and TCRdb holds only the in-frame ones, with some missing. The sample yields around 68,000 clones, around 72% seen once. Input material: PBMCs. The receptors shown here come from a young woman in good health and CMV-seropositive.

The V gene is TRBV5-8, the J gene TRBJ1-1, with D hard to call. Germline V CDR1 and CDR2: SGHTS, YDEGEE. The CDR3 totals 13 residues. V lost 0 bases and J lost 5, with 8 bases in between. The CDR3: CASSLEKRTEAFF. The CDR3 nucleotides read TGTGCCAGCAGCTTGGAAAAGAGGACTGAAGCTTTCTTT.

The chain combines TRBV5-1 with TRBJ2-2; TRBD2 agrees at 9 bases. This CDR3 contains 15 residues. Germline CDR1 SGHRS, CDR2 YFSETQ. J was trimmed by 2 bases and V by 4 bases; bases with no gene match: 3. CDR3 residues: CASSSGTSNTGELFF. Written as DNA, the CDR3 is TGCGCCAGCAGCAGCGGGACTAGCAACACCGGGGAGCTGTTTTTT.

The chain recombines TRBV28 with TRBJ1-1; 7 positions agree with TRBD1. Trimming took 3 bases from V and 6 from J; bases not matched to a gene: 10. CDR1 is MDHEN and CDR2 is SYDVKM in the germline V gene. This CDR3 contains 15 residues. CDR3 protein: CASSLNDRVPPEAFF. The CDR3 coding sequence is TGTGCCAGCAGTTTGAACGACAGGGTACCCCCTGAAGCTTTCTTT.

This clone has a handful of counts. This chain joins TRBV6-1 and TRBJ1-2; 8 nucleotides align to TRBD1. Per the germline V gene, CDR1 is MNHNS and CDR2 is SASEGT. CDR3 length: 14 amino acids. The ends lost 1 base at V and 4 bases at J; junction bases unmatched: 2. CDR3 sequence reads: CASSEGTGPYGYTF. For the CDR3, the DNA is TGTGCCAGCAGTGAAGGGACAGGGCCCTATGGCTACACCTTC.

The chain couples TRBV28 to TRBJ2-7; TRBD2 aligns across 7 bases. CDR1 is MDHEN and CDR2 is SYDVKM in the germline V gene. With V trimmed by 2 bases and J by 7 bases, 11 bases remained unmatched. The CDR3 consists of 15 residues. The CDR3, as DNA: TGTGCCAGCAGTTTAAGGAGGGAGGGAGGGCGAGAGCAGTACTTC. It yields the protein CASSLRREGGREQYF.

This chain joins TRBV19 and TRBJ1-1, with TRBD1 identical over 8 bases. Germline-derived CDR1 and CDR2 are LNHDA and SQIVND (reference sequence). V shed 6 bases and J 0 bases; nucleotides not matched to a gene: 12. The CDR3 is 17 residues long. The CDR3 is CASSFGDRGSLNTEAFF. In DNA form, the CDR3 reads TGTGCCAGTAGCTTCGGTGACAGGGGTTCCCTGAACACTGAAGCTTTCTTT.

The chain has TRBV13 and TRBJ2-5, with TRBD2 matching 13 bases. The J call is uncertain, as TRBJ2-7 better fits the DNA end. CDR1 PRHDT and CDR2 FYEKMQ come from the germline V gene (reference sequence). This CDR3 has 15 amino acids. This CDR3 is CASSPGLAGVYEQYF. CDR3 coding DNA: TGTGCCAGCAGCCCCGGACTAGCGGGGGTTTACGAGCAGTACTTC.

The J gene is TRBJ2-7, the V gene TRBV11-2; D is perhaps TRBD2 (6 bases). CDR3 size: 14 residues. Germline V CDR1 and CDR2: SGHAT, FQNNGV. Trimming removed 5 bases at V and 6 bases at J, with 17 bases between. The CDR3 region is CASSRDSFMTEQYF. The CDR3 region has the DNA TGTGCCAGCAGCCGGGACTCTTTCATGACCGAGCAGTACTTC.

In this sample, this clone turned up a few times. This chain uses TRBV9 with TRBJ2-7, with 9 bases fitting TRBD2. Germline assignment: CDR1 SGDLS and CDR2 YYNGEE. Unmatched junction bases numbered 7, after V lost 0 bases and J lost 6 bases. The CDR3 totals 15 residues. CDR3: CASSVEAGGPSEQYF. The CDR3 DNA sequence: TGTGCCAGCAGCGTAGAGGCGGGAGGGCCTAGCGAGCAGTACTTC. The full variable domain, completed using reference TRBV9 and TRBJ2-7, is DSGVTQTPKHLITATGQRVTLRCSPRSGDLSVYWYQQSLDQGLQFLIQYYNGEERAKGNILERFSAQQFPDLHSELNLSSLELGDSALYFCASSVEAGGPSEQYFGPGTRLTVT.

The J gene is TRBJ1-5, the V gene TRBV6-7; D may be TRBD1 (6 bases). TRBV6-7 is an ORF for which the function is uncertain. The CDR3 runs 16 residues. Trimming pared 0 bases from V and 3 bases from J, leaving 12 bases between. The CDR3 sequence: CASSYSMTGPNQPQHF. DNA for the CDR3: TGTGCCAGCAGTTACTCGATGACAGGCCCCAATCAGCCCCAGCATTTT.

This clone was observed once. The V call is TRBV28, the J call TRBJ2-1; D unclear. V was shortened by 6 bases and J by 3 bases, with 9 bases between the two germline ends. CDR1 is MDHEN, CDR2 SYDVKM, per germline. The CDR3 runs 13 residues. The CDR3 bases are TGTGCCAGCAGCCATGGCCGCTACAATGAGCAGTTCTTC. Protein sequence: CASSHGRYNEQFF.

The chain joins TRBV5-1 to TRBJ2-7; D remains unclear. Germline V gives CDR1 SGHRS, CDR2 YFSETQ. The CDR3 is 12 amino acids. Trimming left V 1 base short and J 2 bases short, with 4 bases between. For the CDR3, the DNA is TGCGCCAGCAGCTTGAACACCTACGAGCAGTACTTC. This sequence encodes CASSLNTYEQYF.

This sequence joins TRBV9 and TRBJ2-2; 8 bases align to TRBD1. The germline V gene encodes CDR1 SGDLS and CDR2 YYNGEE. V trimming: 2 bases; J trimming: 1 base; junction bases outside the gene matches: 1. CDR3 length equals 15 residues. The CDR3 is CASSVTGGNTGELFF. DNA for the CDR3: TGTGCCAGCAGCGTCACAGGGGGGAACACCGGGGAGCTGTTTTTT.

The chain is built from TRBV11-3 and TRBJ2-3, with a tentative D call TRBD2 (5 bases). CDR3 length: 13 amino acids. V was cut by 5 bases and J by 2 bases, with 8 bases left in between. Germline lookup yields CDR1 SGHNT and CDR2 YENEEA. The CDR3 bases are TGTGCCAGCAGCGCCGGGGTCACAGATACGCAGTATTTT. Amino acids: CASSAGVTDTQYF.

V is TRBV9 and J is TRBJ1-6; D might be TRBD1 (6 bases). V shed 2 bases and J shed 8 bases, with 8 bases lying between them. CDR3 length equals 13 residues. Germline-derived CDR1 and CDR2 are SGDLS and YYNGEE. As DNA, the CDR3 is TGTGCCAGCAGCGTTAACAGGGATTCACCCCTCCACTTT. Protein product: CASSVNRDSPLHF. The variable domain in full, with the rest retrieved from reference TRBV9 and TRBJ1-6, is DSGVTQTPKHLITATGQRVTLRCSPRSGDLSVYWYQQSLDQGLQFLIQYYNGEERAKGNILERFSAQQFPDLHSELNLSSLELGDSALYFCASSVNRDSPLHFGNGTRLTVT.

The chain combines TRBV7-2 with TRBJ1-1, with 9 bases lining up with TRBD1. The germline V gene encodes CDR1 SGHTA and CDR2 FQGNSA. J was trimmed by 7 bases and V by 1 base; bases with no gene match: 7. The CDR3 is made up of 15 amino acids. This CDR3 is CASSLGDRVGIEAFF. The CDR3 DNA sequence: TGTGCCAGCAGCTTAGGGGACAGGGTAGGCATTGAAGCTTTCTTT.

This clone has just a few counts. The CDR3 DNA sequence: TGTGCCAGCAGTGATGGGGCAGTGCGAGCTTTCTTT. It specifies CASSDGAVRAFF. V is TRBV25-1 and J is TRBJ1-1; TRBD1 is a possible D gene (5 bases). The germline V and J ends were trimmed by 3 bases and 10 bases, with 12 bases remaining between them. Germline V CDR1 and CDR2: MGHDK, SYGVNS. The CDR3 runs 12 residues.

The V and J genes are TRBV29-1 and TRBJ2-5, with D possibly matching TRBD1 (6 bases). Germline V gives CDR1 SQVTM, CDR2 ANQGSEA. The CDR3 sequence is 12 residues long. With 5 bases removed from V and 5 bases from J, the gap between germline ends came to 12 bases. This CDR3 is CSVTRGMETQYF. The CDR3 coding sequence is TGCAGCGTTACCAGGGGCATGGAGACCCAGTACTTC.

This clone was found many times. The CDR3 region is CASLDRGQPNTEAFF. DNA of the CDR3: TGTGCCAGTCTGGACAGGGGGCAGCCGAACACTGAAGCTTTCTTT. The chain employs TRBV5-4 and TRBJ1-1; TRBD1 matches 11 bases. V lost 8 bases and J lost 1; bases outside the gene matches: 7. The germline V gene has CDR1 SGHNT and CDR2 YYREEE (reference sequence). This CDR3 is built from 15 residues.

V and J are TRBV5-1 and TRBJ2-7; 11 nucleotides line up with TRBD1. The CDR3 sequence is 15 residues long. Per the germline V gene, CDR1 is SGHRS and CDR2 is YFSETQ. V lost 4 bases to trimming and J lost 6 bases; unmatched junction nucleotides: 9. CDR3 DNA: TGCGCCAGCAGCCCCGGACAGGGGGCGTCGGCCGAGCAGTACTTC. This sequence encodes CASSPGQGASAEQYF.